The 21 T cell receptor beta chains below come from one sample, sequenced in a study of CD8+CD57+ T cells in acquired aplastic anemia. An expansion of CD8+CD57+ cells by flow cytometry had been shown in patients chosen for sequencing. Using genomic DNA as the template, TCR beta VDJ and CDR3 profiling was carried out. TCRdb re-called the reads through MiXCR, storing one row per CDR3 protein. The sample shows some 140,000 distinct CDR3 sequences, less than 60% of them seen only once. Sequenced input: sorted CD4+, CD8+, or CD8+CD57+ T cells (not recorded which) from PBMCs. The source of these receptors is a human donor with aplastic anemia.

This clonotype was seen repeatedly, ten times or more. This sequence joins TRBV4-1 and TRBJ2-7; 10 bases agree with TRBD2. Germline lookup yields CDR1 MGHRA and CDR2 YSYEKL. The CDR3 sequence is 16 residues long. Germline trimming cut 4 bases from V and 1 base from J; bases unmatched to any gene: 7. As DNA, the CDR3 is TGCGCCAGCAGCCGTCCGGCTAGCGGGGGATCCTACGAGCAGTACTTC. Amino acids: CASSRPASGGSYEQYF.

A single count supports this clonotype. The rearrangement uses TRBV24-1 and TRBJ2-5; D gene uncertain. The germline V gene encodes CDR1 KGHDR and CDR2 SFDVKD. The CDR3 is 15 residues long. The V end lost 1 base, the J end lost 0 bases, and 8 bases lay between the germline ends. The CDR3 is CATSDFPKYQETQYF. Here the CDR3 DNA reads TGTGCCACCAGTGATTTCCCCAAGTACCAAGAGACCCAGTACTTC.

The genes are TRBV20-1 and TRBJ2-3; D might be TRBD1 (8 bases). The CDR3 has 15 amino acids. The V end was cut by 1 base, the J end by 5 bases, with 16 bases between. The germline V gene has CDR1 DFQATT and CDR2 SNEGSKA (reference sequence). In DNA form, the CDR3 reads TGCAGTGCTAGAGGGCGACAGGGGAGGGGAGATACGCAGTATTTT. It is translated as CSARGRQGRGDTQYF.

V and J are TRBV20-1 and TRBJ1-2; 8 bases line up with TRBD1. Unmatched junction bases numbered 4, after V lost 1 base and J lost 3 bases. Germline lookup yields CDR1 DFQATT and CDR2 SNEGSKA (reference sequence). This CDR3 is built from 14 residues. The CDR3 loop reads CSARGAGGDYGYTF. The CDR3 DNA follows: TGCAGTGCTAGAGGGGCAGGGGGCGACTATGGCTACACCTTC.

This clonotype was observed many times. V is TRBV14 and J is TRBJ1-1; 7 positions match TRBD1. This CDR3 contains 20 residues. Losses at the gene ends were 4 bases for V and 0 bases for J; bases not matched to a gene: 20. CDR1 and CDR2 from the germline V gene are SGHDN and FVKESK. The CDR3 coding sequence is TGTGCCAGCAGCCCCTACACCTTATCAGACAGGGAATATATGAACACTGAAGCTTTCTTT. Amino acids: CASSPYTLSDREYMNTEAFF.

J is TRBJ2-5 and V is TRBV10-3; 8 bases align to TRBD2. The CDR3 contains 15 residues. The trim removed 10 bases at V and 4 bases at J, leaving 14 bases unmatched. Per germline, CDR1 ENHRY and CDR2 SYGVKD. The CDR3 loop reads CATMDGSGNLETQYF. CDR3 in DNA: TGTGCCACGATGGATGGTAGCGGGAACCTAGAGACCCAGTACTTC.

The genes are TRBV5-1 and TRBJ2-7; 7 bases map to TRBD1. The CDR3 is 15 amino acids. CDR1 is SGHRS and CDR2 is YFSETQ in the germline V gene. The junction had 5 bases not matched to a gene; V was cut back by 0 bases and J by 2 bases. CDR3 coding DNA: TGCGCCAGCAGCTTGGACGGGACAGTAACCTACGAGCAGTACTTC. Translating it yields CASSLDGTVTYEQYF.

This chain connects TRBV9 to TRBJ2-3; D remains ambiguous. V shed 5 bases and J shed 10 bases, with 11 bases lying between them. The germline V gene encodes CDR1 SGDLS and CDR2 YYNGEE. CDR3 size: 11 residues. In nucleotides, the CDR3 is TGTGCCAGCAGTTTAGGATCGTCGCAGTATTTT. Translating gives CASSLGSSQYF.

The chain joins TRBV29-1 to TRBJ1-2; 7 bases fit TRBD1. The CDR3 is made up of 12 amino acids. Trimming cost V 6 bases and J 7 bases; bases outside gene matches: 8. Germline CDR1 and CDR2: SQVTM and ANQGSEA. CDR3 in amino acids: CSVSGGERGYTF. The CDR3 bases are TGCAGCGTCTCAGGGGGAGAGCGTGGCTACACCTTC.

There are a few counts of this clonotype. The V and J genes are TRBV24-1 and TRBJ1-5, with D possibly matching TRBD1 (5 bases). The germline V and J ends were trimmed by 1 base and 3 bases, with 6 bases remaining between them. The CDR3 sequence is 14 residues long. The V gene's germline CDR1 is KGHDR and CDR2 SFDVKD. The CDR3 bases are TGTGCCACCAGTGATTTAGGGGTCAATCAGCCCCAGCATTTT. Translated, it gives CATSDLGVNQPQHF.

With regard to this clonotype: This sequence may be a read error, since a much larger clone differs from it by one base. A read error is likely, as this CDR3 ends without the conserved phenylalanine or tryptophan. V and J are TRBV5-4 and TRBJ1-2; D uncertain. The CDR3 consists of 15 residues. The V end was cut by 1 base, the J end by 3 bases, with 13 bases between. CDR1 and CDR2 (germline): SGHNT, YYREEE (reference sequence). CDR3 sequence reads: CASSLITDPYYGYTS. DNA of the CDR3: TGTGCCAGCAGCTTGATAACAGATCCCTACTATGGCTACACCTCC.

The chain uses TRBV6-1 and TRBJ1-1; D is unresolved. Germline V lookup: CDR1 MNHNS, CDR2 SASEGT. The CDR3 spans 13 residues. Trimming left V 2 bases short and J 0 bases short, with 4 bases between. The CDR3 DNA follows: TGTGCCAGCAGTGAATTCTTGAACACTGAAGCTTTCTTT. Translated, it gives CASSEFLNTEAFF.

The rearrangement links TRBV20-1 to TRBJ1-1, with 10 bases fitting TRBD1. J lost 4 bases, V lost 5 bases, and 22 bases had no gene match. Per the germline V gene, CDR1 is DFQATT and CDR2 is SNEGSKA (reference sequence). The CDR3 covers 19 residues. Here the CDR3 reads CSAAWDRGSRAGGVTEAFF. In DNA, the CDR3 is TGCAGTGCTGCCTGGGACAGGGGTTCGCGGGCAGGTGGGGTCACTGAAGCTTTCTTT.

This clonotype was counted at least ten times. The V gene is TRBV9, the J gene TRBJ2-5; D is ambiguous. V was trimmed by 5 bases and J by 0 bases, leaving 11 bases between them. The CDR3 is 14 amino acids. Germline loops: CDR1 SGDLS, CDR2 YYNGEE. The CDR3: CASSPPRNQETQYF. DNA for the CDR3: TGTGCCAGCAGTCCTCCCCGCAACCAAGAGACCCAGTACTTC.

The V and J genes are TRBV10-2 and TRBJ2-3; TRBD2 agrees at 7 bases. The CDR3 is 13 residues long. The J segment lost 6 bases and the V segment lost 7 bases, leaving 7 bases of the junction unmatched. Germline V gives CDR1 WSHSY, CDR2 SAAADI. The CDR3 region is CASTEGRADTQYF. The DNA for the CDR3 is TGCGCCAGCACCGAGGGGAGGGCGGATACGCAGTATTTT.

There are many counts of this clonotype. This chain uses TRBV7-9 with TRBJ1-1; D call uncertain. The length of the CDR3 is 13 residues. Germline-derived CDR1 and CDR2 are SEHNR and FQNEAQ (reference sequence). V lost 2 bases, J lost 2 bases, and 6 bases lay in between. The CDR3 sequence: CASSLQPNTEAFF. The CDR3 nucleotides are TGTGCCAGCAGCTTACAGCCCAACACTGAAGCTTTCTTT.

This clonotype appeared many times. V and J are TRBV19 and TRBJ1-4; tentative D call: TRBD1 (5 bases). V lost 3 bases and J lost 3, with 14 bases in between. From germline, CDR1 is LNHDA and CDR2 SQIVND (reference sequence). The CDR3 is made up of 16 amino acids. CDR3 sequence (DNA): TGTGCCAGTAGTATCCCCCAGGGTGTGCCTAATGAAAAACTGTTTTTT. This gives the protein CASSIPQGVPNEKLFF.

In its sample, this clonotype was seen a few times. The genes are TRBV15 and TRBJ2-5, with D perhaps matching TRBD2 (6 bases). Germline V lookup: CDR1 LNHNV, CDR2 YYDKDF (reference sequence). The V end was cut by 5 bases, the J end by 3 bases, with 16 bases between. CDR3 length equals 15 residues. CDR3 nucleotides: TGTGCCACCAGCGGCTCGAAGGACTATGAAGAGACCCAGTACTTC. Amino acids: CATSGSKDYEETQYF.

Concerning this clonotype: A clone one base away is much larger, so this may be a read error. J is TRBJ1-1 and V is TRBV9; 8 positions agree with TRBD1. The ends lost 0 bases at V and 6 bases at J; junction bases unmatched: 4. The CDR3 has 14 amino acids. Per the germline V gene, CDR1 is SGDLS and CDR2 is YYNGEE. The CDR3 loop reads CASSVAGGSAEAFF. Here the CDR3 DNA reads TGTGCCAGCAGCGTAGCAGGGGGCAGTGCTGAAGCTTTCTTT.

This clonotype was seen ten or more times. The rearrangement links TRBV5-1 to TRBJ1-2; D possibly corresponds to TRBD1 (5 bases). Trimming removed 2 bases at V and 1 base at J, with 12 bases between. CDR3 length: 15 residues. Germline V gene data show CDR1 as SGHRS and CDR2 as YFSETQ. CDR3 residues: CASSLWGGDNYGYTF. DNA of the CDR3: TGCGCCAGCAGCTTATGGGGAGGGGATAACTATGGCTACACCTTC.

CDR3 sequence (DNA): TGTGCCAGCAGTGAGTTGTTCGGGGTGGGAAACATTCAGTACTTC. Its translation is CASSELFGVGNIQYF. The J gene is TRBJ2-4, the V gene TRBV25-1; maybe TRBD2 (5 bases). The CDR3 loop spans 15 amino acids. CDR1 and CDR2 (germline): MGHDK, SYGVNS. V dropped 3 bases and J dropped 6 bases, with 15 bases sitting between them.